This T cell receptor (beta chain) was sequenced in a study of blood T cell repertoires in COVID-19 (dated by TCRdb to 2019 to 2021). With respect to the entire study: Samples covering the acute and convalescent phases of COVID-19 were provided by collaborators in the United States, Italy and Spain. The material from the prospective study consisted of cDNA or gDNA derived from T cells, B-cell-depleted T cells, or PBMCs. Deeply sampled blood TCRbeta repertoires from subjects exposed to, actively infected with, or recovered from COVID-19 were included in the dataset. A freely available public database, intended as a resource for researchers studying the immune response to SARS-CoV-2, is where the repertoires were released. The samples were drawn from the first 160 participants of the ongoing ImmuneRACE study and from some 1,300 subjects provided by 6 global collaborators. A de-identified subject ID, COVID-19 status, age in years and sex were almost always included in the sample metadata. Where available, HLA class I and class II types were taken from metadata supplied by the sample provider and were not determined by assay-based typing.

The immunoSEQ Assay, a bias-controlled multiplex PCR, was used to amplify TCRbeta CDR3 regions from genomic DNA. Regarding the original processing steps: The number of nucleated cells in each sample was estimated from the amplification of reference gene primers within the assay. Sequence reads were collapsed and filtered to measure the absolute abundance of every unique TCRbeta CDR3 rearrangement. Productive Simpson clonality was computed per sample as the square root of Simpson's diversity index over productive rearrangements. TCRdb limited this immuneACCESS table to in-frame rearrangements with V and J called. A share of clones is missing; checked studies link under half to unresolved V genes, and the rest is unexplained. From that table come the V and J calls and clone size; the DNA was used to work out D and trimming. In all, the sample holds roughly 250,000 clones, and about 82% of those were seen once. The biggest ten clones account for roughly 2% of the sample.

Details on this clone: The target of this receptor is not known. The input lacks base qualities; no much larger clone sits a single base away.

Findings and caveats that apply to the study as a whole: The amount of clinical and demographic metadata varied by source and participant and was provided uncurated.

V drops 7 bases and J drops 4 bases, leaving 13 bases in between. The germline V gene specifies SNHLY as CDR1 and FYNNEI as CDR2. The CDR3 runs 13 amino acids, cysteine and phenylalanine included. The entry retains the CDR3 DNA only, 39 bases that are in frame from base 1. Participants in the prospective study were enrolled through a virtual design, were aged about 18 to 90 years, and lived in about 25 United States geographic areas. To assign participants to cohorts, the prospective study relied on clinical history that participants themselves reported in a screening survey and a study questionnaire. Recovered participants in ImmuneRACE Cohort 3 were defined by two consecutive negative NP/OP PCR tests, clearance by a healthcare professional, or resolution of symptoms. Each participant in the prospective study had whole blood, serum and a nasopharyngeal or oropharyngeal swab collected by mobile phlebotomists. Prospective study participants could optionally give additional blood draws and questionnaires over an approximately two-month period. Before DNA extraction, blood samples from the prospective study were shipped at room temperature or frozen.

The sequenced sample was PBMCs or T cells enriched from blood (not recorded which). The sequence is built from TRBV2 and TRBJ1-1; the D gene cannot be named for sure. The sequence came from a woman aged 45-65 years who had recovered from COVID-19. CDR3 reads: CASTNLPFTEAFF. The DNA sequence follows: TGTGCCAGCACCAACTTGCCGTTCACTGAAGCTTTCTTT.